The 8 T cell receptor beta chains reported below all come from one sample, sequenced in a study of T cells in Graves' hyperthyroidism and ophthalmopathy. The investigators amplified TCR beta CDR3 regions from RNA transcripts. The study used the HTBI primer set for a first-round RT-PCR of the TCR CDR3. TCRdb re-derived calls from the multiplex PCR reads in MiXCR, one entry per CDR3 protein. Among fewer than 350,000 distinct CDR3 sequences listed, less than 20% were seen once. Sequencing was carried out using blood. Receptors were obtained from a middle-aged man with Graves' ophthalmopathy.

This clonotype was observed at least ten times. The rearrangement uses TRBV20-1 and TRBJ2-1, with D possibly matching TRBD2 (6 bases). V was trimmed by 4 bases and J by 9 bases, leaving 19 bases between them. The germline V gene encodes CDR1 DFQATT and CDR2 SNEGSKA (reference sequence). The CDR3 is 14 amino acids. Here the CDR3 DNA reads TGCAGTGCTAACGCCGGGAGCTTTTGGAGTGAGCAGTTCTTC. This encodes CSANAGSFWSEQFF.

The gene calls are TRBV14 and TRBJ2-7; 11 positions agree with TRBD1. Germline lookup yields CDR1 SGHDN and CDR2 FVKESK. CDR3 size: 15 residues. J lost 4 bases, V lost 5 bases, and 7 bases had no gene match. In DNA, the CDR3 is TGTGCCAGCAGCTTAGGACAGGGGGCGCTTTACGAGCAGTACTTC. It yields the protein CASSLGQGALYEQYF.

This clonotype has ten or more counts. CDR3: CASSLSAGAPDTQYF. CDR3 bases: TGTGCCAGCAGCTTGTCCGCGGGAGCCCCAGATACGCAGTATTTT. V usage is TRBV11-3 and J usage is TRBJ2-3; TRBD2 agrees at 7 bases. V was clipped by 3 bases and J by 4 bases; unmatched bases: 7. The CDR3 sequence is 15 residues long. CDR1 and CDR2 from the germline V gene are SGHNT and YENEEA.

The rearrangement uses TRBV7-9 and TRBJ2-2; 14 positions agree with TRBD2. The CDR3 consists of 18 residues. Germline values: CDR1 SEHNR, CDR2 FQNEAQ (reference sequence). The ends lost 6 bases at V and 2 bases at J; junction bases unmatched: 8. In DNA, the CDR3 is TGTGCCAGCAGAACCCCGGGACTAGCGGGAGTAAACACCGGGGAGCTGTTTTTT. The encoded protein is CASRTPGLAGVNTGELFF.

This clonotype came up once. V gene TRBV7-3 combines with J gene TRBJ2-5; 9 nucleotides agree with TRBD1. This CDR3 region has 15 residues. J gave up 4 bases and V 0 bases, and 3 bases lay outside the gene matches. CDR1 is SGHTA and CDR2 is FQGTGA in the germline V gene. In nucleotides, the CDR3 is TGTGCCAGCAGCTTAACCGGGACAGGGATAGAGACCCAGTACTTC. Residues: CASSLTGTGIETQYF. Looking up the rest from reference TRBV7-3 and TRBJ2-5 gives the full variable domain: GAGVSQTPSNKVTEKGKYVELRCDPISGHTALYWYRQSLGQGPEFLIYFQGTGAADDSGLPNDRFFAVRPEGSVSTLKIQRTERGDSAVYLCASSLTGTGIETQYFGPGTRLLVL.

This clonotype came up many times. The genes are TRBV11-2 and TRBJ2-3; tentatively, D is TRBD1 or TRBD2 (6 bases each). This CDR3 contains 18 residues. Germline-derived CDR1 and CDR2 are SGHAT and FQNNGV. V was cut by 1 base and J by 2 bases, with 19 bases left in between. CDR3 coding DNA: TGTGCCAGCAGCTTAGTAGTCTCCGGGGGCAGGTTCACAGATACGCAGTATTTT. This gives the protein CASSLVVSGGRFTDTQYF.

DNA for the CDR3: TGTGCCAGCAGTCCCCGGGGGGTGGTTAATGAGCAGTTCTTC. As protein: CASSPRGVVNEQFF. The genes are TRBV6-1 and TRBJ2-1; 7 bases align to TRBD2. The CDR3 runs to 14 residues. Trimming took 5 bases from V and 7 from J; bases not matched to a gene: 8. Looked up from germline, CDR1 is MNHNS and CDR2 is SASEGT.

The chain couples TRBV4-2 to TRBJ1-5; 9 nucleotides line up with TRBD1. The junction had 7 bases not matched to a gene; V was cut back by 0 bases and J by 4 bases. The CDR3 consists of 17 residues. CDR1 is LGHNA, CDR2 YNFKEQ, per germline. The CDR3 loop reads CASSQEIQGAGNQPQHF. Here the CDR3 DNA reads TGTGCCAGCAGCCAAGAAATACAGGGGGCCGGTAATCAGCCCCAGCATTTT.